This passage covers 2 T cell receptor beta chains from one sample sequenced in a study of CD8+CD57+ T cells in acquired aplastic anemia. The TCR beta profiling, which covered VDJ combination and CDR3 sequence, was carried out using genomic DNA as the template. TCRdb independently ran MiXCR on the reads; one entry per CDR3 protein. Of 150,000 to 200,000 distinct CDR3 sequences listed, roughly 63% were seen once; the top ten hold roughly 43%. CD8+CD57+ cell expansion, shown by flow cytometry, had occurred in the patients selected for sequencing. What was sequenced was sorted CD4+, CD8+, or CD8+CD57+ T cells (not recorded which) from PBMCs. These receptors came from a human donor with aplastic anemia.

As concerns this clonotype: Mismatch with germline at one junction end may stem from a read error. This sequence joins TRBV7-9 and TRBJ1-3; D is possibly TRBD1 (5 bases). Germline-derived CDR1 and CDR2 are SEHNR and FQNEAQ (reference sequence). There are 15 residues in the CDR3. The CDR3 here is CASSLGQMRGNTTYF. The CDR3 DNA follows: TGTGCCAGCAGCTTAGGACAGATGAGAGGAAACACCACATATTTT.

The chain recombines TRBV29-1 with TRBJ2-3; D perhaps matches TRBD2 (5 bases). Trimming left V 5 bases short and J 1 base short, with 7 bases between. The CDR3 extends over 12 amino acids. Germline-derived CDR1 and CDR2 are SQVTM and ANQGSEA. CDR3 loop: CSVSEGTDTQYF. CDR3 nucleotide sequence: TGCAGCGTTTCGGAGGGCACAGATACGCAGTATTTT.